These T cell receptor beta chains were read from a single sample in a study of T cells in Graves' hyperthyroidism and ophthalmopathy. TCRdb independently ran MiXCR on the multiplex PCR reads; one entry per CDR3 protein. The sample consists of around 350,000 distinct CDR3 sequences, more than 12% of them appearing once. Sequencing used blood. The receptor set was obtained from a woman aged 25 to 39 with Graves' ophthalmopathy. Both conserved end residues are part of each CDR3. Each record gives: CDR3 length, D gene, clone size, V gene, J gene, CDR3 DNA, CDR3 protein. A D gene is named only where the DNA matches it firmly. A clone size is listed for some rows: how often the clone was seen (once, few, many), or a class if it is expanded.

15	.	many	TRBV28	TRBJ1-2	TGTGCCAGCAGTCCGGCCGTTACAGGATTCTATGGCTACACCTTC	CASSPAVTGFYGYTF
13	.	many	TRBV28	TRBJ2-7	TGTGCCAGCAGTTTAGGGAGGATCGACGAGCAGTACTTC	CASSLGRIDEQYF
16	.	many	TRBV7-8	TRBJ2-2	TGTGCCAGCAGTTCTCGCGTTCTCGGGGGCACCGGGGAGCTGTTTTTT	CASSSRVLGGTGELFF
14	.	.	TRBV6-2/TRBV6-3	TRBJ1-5	TGTGCCAGCAGCCCCCATTTATCGCCTCAGCCCCAGCATTTT	CASSPHLSPQPQHF
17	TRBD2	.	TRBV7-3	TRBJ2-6	TGTGCCAGCAGCCCCCCCGGGGGGGCGCTTGGGGCCAACGTCCTGACTTTC	CASSPPGGALGANVLTF
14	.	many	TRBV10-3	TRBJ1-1	TGTGCCATCCGACTGACAGCCATGAACACTGAAGCTTTCTTT	CAIRLTAMNTEAFF
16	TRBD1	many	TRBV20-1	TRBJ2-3	TGCAGTGCTAGAGATTTCCTGGACAGGGGGCTTGATACGCAGTATTTT	CSARDFLDRGLDTQYF
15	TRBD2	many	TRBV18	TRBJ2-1	TGTGCCAGCTCACCACCGACTAGCGGGGAGAATGAGCAGTTCTTC	CASSPPTSGENEQFF
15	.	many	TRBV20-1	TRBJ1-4	TGCAGTGCTCCTTTGAGGGACAATTTATCTCAGAAACTGTTTTTT	CSAPLRDNLSQKLFF
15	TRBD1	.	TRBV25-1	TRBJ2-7	TGTGCCAGCAGTGAGGACAGGGGGCGACTCTACGAGCAGTACTTC	CASSEDRGRLYEQYF
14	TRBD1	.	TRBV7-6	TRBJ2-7	TGTGCCAGCAGCTTCCCGGGACAGGGCTACGAGCAGTACTTC	CASSFPGQGYEQYF
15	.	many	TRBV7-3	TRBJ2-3	TGTGCCAGCAGCTTATCGGGCAGACCACATGATACGCAGTATTTT	CASSLSGRPHDTQYF
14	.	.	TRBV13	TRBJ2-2	TGTGCCAGCAGCCAAGAGACTAACACCGGGGAGCTGTTTTTT	CASSQETNTGELFF
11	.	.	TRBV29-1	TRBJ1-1	TGCAGCGTTCTTCATTACACTGAAGCTTTCTTT	CSVLHYTEAFF
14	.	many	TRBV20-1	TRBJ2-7	TGCAGTGCTAGAACTCATACAGGGACCTACGAGCAGTACTTC	CSARTHTGTYEQYF
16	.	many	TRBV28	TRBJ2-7	TGTGCCAGCAGCGATACCTGGAGATTGGGTTCCTACGAGCAGTACTTC	CASSDTWRLGSYEQYF
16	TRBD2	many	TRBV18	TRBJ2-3	TGTGCCAGCTCACCACAACTAGCGGGGCCCTCAGATACGCAGTATTTT	CASSPQLAGPSDTQYF
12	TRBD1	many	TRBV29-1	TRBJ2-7	TGCAGCGCTAGGACAGGGTGGAATGAGCAGTACTTC	CSARTGWNEQYF
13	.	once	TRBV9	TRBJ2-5	TGTGCCAGCAGCGTTGGCACCCAAGAGACCCAGTACTTC	CASSVGTQETQYF
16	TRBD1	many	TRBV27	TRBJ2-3	TGTGCCAGCAGTTTCGGGACAGCCGCTAGCACAGATACGCAGTATTTT	CASSFGTAASTDTQYF
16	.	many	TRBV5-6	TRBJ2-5	TGTGCCAGCAGCTTGGCCATTGAGCGGGCTGAGGAGACCCAGTACTTC	CASSLAIERAEETQYF
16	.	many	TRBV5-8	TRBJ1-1	TGTGCCAGCAGCCCAAGCTCGTGGTTTGGAGACACTGAAGCTTTCTTT	CASSPSSWFGDTEAFF
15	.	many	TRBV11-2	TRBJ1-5	TGTGCCAGCAGCCCCGGGACTTATAGCAATCAGCCCCAGCATTTT	CASSPGTYSNQPQHF
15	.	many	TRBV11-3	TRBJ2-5	TGTGCCAGCAGCGGCGGGACAGCCGTACAAGAGACCCAGTACTTC	CASSGGTAVQETQYF
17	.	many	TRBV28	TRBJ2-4	TGTGCCAGCAGTTTATCTGGGGTATGGGTAGCCAAAAACATTCAGTACTTC	CASSLSGVWVAKNIQYF
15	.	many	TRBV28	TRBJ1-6	TGTGCCAGCAGGGACAAAATTCGGTATAATTCACCCCTCCACTTT	CASRDKIRYNSPLHF
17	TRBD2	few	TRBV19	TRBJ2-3	TGTGCCAGTAGTCGCTATGGACTAGCGGGGGACACAGATACGCAGTATTTT	CASSRYGLAGDTDTQYF
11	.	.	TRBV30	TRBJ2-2	TGTGCATCGACCGTCCCCGGGGAGCTGTTTTTT	CASTVPGELFF
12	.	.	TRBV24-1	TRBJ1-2	TGTGCCACCAGAATAAGGTTCTATGGCTACACCTTC	CATRIRFYGYTF
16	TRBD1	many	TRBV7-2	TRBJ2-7	TGTGCCAGCAGCCGGGGAGGGGACAGGGTAACCTACGAGCAGTACTTC	CASSRGGDRVTYEQYF
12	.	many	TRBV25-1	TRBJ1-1	TGTGCCAGCAGCCCACAGGGAACGGAAGCTTTCTTT	CASSPQGTEAFF
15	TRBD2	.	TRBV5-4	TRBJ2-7	TGTGCCAGCAGGTCTCGCGGGGGGGACGCCTACGAGCAGTACTTC	CASRSRGGDAYEQYF
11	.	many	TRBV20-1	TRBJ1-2	TGCAGTGCTAGGTACGGGGAGAGCTACACCTTC	CSARYGESYTF
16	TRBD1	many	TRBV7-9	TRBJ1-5	TGTGCCAGCAGCTTGGTCGGACAGGGGTACAATCAGCCCCAGCATTTT	CASSLVGQGYNQPQHF
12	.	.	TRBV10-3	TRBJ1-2	TGTGCCATCGAAGGGGAGGGCTATGGCTACACCTTC	CAIEGEGYGYTF
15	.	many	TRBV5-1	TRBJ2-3	TGCGCCAGCAGCTGGCAGAGTCCTAGCACAGATACGCAGTATTTT	CASSWQSPSTDTQYF
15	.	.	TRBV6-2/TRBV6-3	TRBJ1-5	TGTGCCAGCAGTCGCCAGGTGGGTCCAAGTCAGCCCCAGCATTTT	CASSRQVGPSQPQHF
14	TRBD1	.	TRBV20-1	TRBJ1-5	TGCAGTGCTACAACCGGGACAGGGGGGCAGCCCCAGCATTTT	CSATTGTGGQPQHF
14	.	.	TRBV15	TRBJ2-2	TGTGCCACCAGCAGAGGACAGAACACCGGGGAGCTGTTTTTT	CATSRGQNTGELFF
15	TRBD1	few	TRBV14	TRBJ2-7	TGTGCCAGCAGCCAAAAGGGACAGGGCTTCTACGAGCAGTACTTC	CASSQKGQGFYEQYF
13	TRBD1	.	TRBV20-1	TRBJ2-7	TGCAGTGCTAGGGGACAGTACTCCTACGAGCAGTACTTC	CSARGQYSYEQYF
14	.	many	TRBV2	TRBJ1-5	TGTGCCAGCAGTGACAGAAATAGCAATCAGCCCCAGCATTTT	CASSDRNSNQPQHF
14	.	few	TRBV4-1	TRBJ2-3	TGCGCCAGCAGCCCCGGGCCAGGCACAGATACGCAGTATTTT	CASSPGPGTDTQYF
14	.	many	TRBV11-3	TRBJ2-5	TGTGCCAGCAGCCCCAGACCGATCCAAGAGACCCAGTACTTC	CASSPRPIQETQYF
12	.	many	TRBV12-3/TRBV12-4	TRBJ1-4	TGTGCCAGCAGTTATAATAATGAAAAACTGTTTTTT	CASSYNNEKLFF
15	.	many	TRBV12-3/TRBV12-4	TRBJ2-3	TGTGCCAGCAGTTTTTTGGGGTCGGGCACAGATACGCAGTATTTT	CASSFLGSGTDTQYF
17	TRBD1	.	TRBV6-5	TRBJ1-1	TGTGCCAGCAGTTACTGGGGACAGGAGGTTACGAACACTGAAGCTTTCTTT	CASSYWGQEVTNTEAFF
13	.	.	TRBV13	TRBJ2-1	TGTGCCAGCAGCGTGACAGTGAACAATGAGCAGTTCTTC	CASSVTVNNEQFF
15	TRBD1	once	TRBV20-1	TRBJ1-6	TGCAGGGCGGGACAACAGGGGGCGGATAATTCACCCCTCCACTTT	CRAGQQGADNSPLHF
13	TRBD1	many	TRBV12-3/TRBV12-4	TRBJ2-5	TGTGCCAGCAGCCGCGGACAGGGGGAGACCCAGTACTTC	CASSRGQGETQYF
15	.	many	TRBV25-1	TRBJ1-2	TGTGCCAGCAGTGAAGGGGGGACATTTTACTATGGCTACACCTTC	CASSEGGTFYYGYTF
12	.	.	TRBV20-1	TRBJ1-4	TGCAGTGCCTCAGGGTGGTCTGAAAAACTGTTTTTT	CSASGWSEKLFF
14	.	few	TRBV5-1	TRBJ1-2	TGCGCCAGCAGCTTGGAGTGGACAGATGATGGCTACACCTTC	CASSLEWTDDGYTF
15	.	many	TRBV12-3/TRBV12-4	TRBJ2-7	TGTGCCAGCAGTTACGGGAAAGGTCACACCTACGAGCAGTACTTC	CASSYGKGHTYEQYF
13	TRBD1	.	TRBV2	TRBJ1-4	TGTGCCAGCTTCCCCAGGGGGGGTGAAAAACTGTTTTTT	CASFPRGGEKLFF
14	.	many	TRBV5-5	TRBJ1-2	TGTGCCAGCAGCTTGGCAGCCAGGGAAGGCGGCTACACCTTC	CASSLAAREGGYTF
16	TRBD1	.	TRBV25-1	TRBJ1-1	TGTGCCAGCAGTGAATTCGTTAGGGGGCTGAACACTGAAGCTTTCTTT	CASSEFVRGLNTEAFF
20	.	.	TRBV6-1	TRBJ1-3	TGTGCCAGCAGTGAACTTAGTACGGGGGGTCCTCGTGCATCTGGAAACACCATATATTTT	CASSELSTGGPRASGNTIYF
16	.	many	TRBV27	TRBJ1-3	TGTGCCAGCAGTTTATCTGGGGTGGACTCTGGAAACACCATATATTTT	CASSLSGVDSGNTIYF
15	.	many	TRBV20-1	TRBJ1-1	TGCAGTGCTAGAGATGGGACCCAAACGAACACTGAAGCTTTCTTT	CSARDGTQTNTEAFF